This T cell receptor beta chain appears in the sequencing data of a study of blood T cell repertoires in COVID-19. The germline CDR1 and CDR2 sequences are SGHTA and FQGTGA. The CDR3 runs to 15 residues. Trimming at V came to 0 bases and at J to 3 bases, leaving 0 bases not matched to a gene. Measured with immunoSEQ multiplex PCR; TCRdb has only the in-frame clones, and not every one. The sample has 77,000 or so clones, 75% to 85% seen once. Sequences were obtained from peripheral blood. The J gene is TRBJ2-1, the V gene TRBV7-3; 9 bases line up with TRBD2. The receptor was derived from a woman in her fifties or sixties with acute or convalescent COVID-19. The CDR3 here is CASSLTSGGYNEQFF. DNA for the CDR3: TGTGCCAGCAGCTTAACTAGCGGGGGCTACAATGAGCAGTTCTTC.